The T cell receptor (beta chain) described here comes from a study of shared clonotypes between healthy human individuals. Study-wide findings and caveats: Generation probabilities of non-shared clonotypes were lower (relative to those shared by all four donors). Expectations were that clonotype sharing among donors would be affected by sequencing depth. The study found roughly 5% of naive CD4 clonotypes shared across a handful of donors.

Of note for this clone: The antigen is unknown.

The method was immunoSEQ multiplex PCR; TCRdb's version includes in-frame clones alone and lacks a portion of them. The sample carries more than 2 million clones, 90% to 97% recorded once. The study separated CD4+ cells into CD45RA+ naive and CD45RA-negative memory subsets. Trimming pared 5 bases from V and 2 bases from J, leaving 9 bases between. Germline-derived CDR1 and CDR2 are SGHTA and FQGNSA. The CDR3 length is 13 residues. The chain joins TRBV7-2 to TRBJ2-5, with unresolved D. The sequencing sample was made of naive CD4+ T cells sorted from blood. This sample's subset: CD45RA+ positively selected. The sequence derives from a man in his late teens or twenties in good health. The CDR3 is CASSRRIQETQYF. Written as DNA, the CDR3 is TGTGCCAGCAGCCGACGGATACAAGAGACCCAGTACTTC. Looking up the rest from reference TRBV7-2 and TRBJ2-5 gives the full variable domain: GAGVSQSPSNKVTEKGKDVELRCDPISGHTALYWYRQSLGQGLEFLIYFQGNSAPDKSGLPSDRFSAERTGGSVSTLTIQRTQQEDSAVYLCASSRRIQETQYFGPGTRLLVL.